Reported below is one T cell receptor beta chain. The method was immunoSEQ multiplex PCR; TCRdb's version includes in-frame clones alone and lacks a portion of them. This repertoire shows 60,000 to 95,000 clones, 95% to 98% found once; its top ten account for 0.56%. The source of the sample is a study of Tregs in tolerant kidney transplant recipients. The TCR originated in a human donor who received a combined kidney and bone marrow transplant. This specimen consisted of CD4+ T cells from blood, obtained before the transplant.

The CDR3 sequence: CASSLRVTGDHEQYF. In nucleotides, the CDR3 is TGCGCCAGCAGCTTGAGAGTGACAGGGGACCACGAGCAGTACTTC. The chain joins TRBV5-1 to TRBJ2-7; 8 nucleotides line up with TRBD1. The CDR3 has 15 residues. With 1 base clipped from V and 5 bases from J, the junction kept 8 bases outside the gene matches. Germline V lookup: CDR1 SGHRS, CDR2 YFSETQ.